The source of this TCR beta chain is a study of T cell responses to AZD1222 COVID-19 vaccine. The study's findings and limits: CD4 TCRs covered the whole spike, strongest at regions 160-218 and 743-854. Just 5 to 7 people given AZD1222 tested seropositive at baseline.

Both about-4-week and about-12-week second-dose recipients were combined. Comment on this clone: Its antigen is currently unknown.

Germline V gene data show CDR1 as GTSNPN and CDR2 as SVGIG (reference sequence). This CDR3 is built from 11 residues. V was pared by 3 bases and J by 6 bases, with 8 bases between. Clones were read by immunoSEQ multiplex PCR, and TCRdb kept only the in-frame ones, dropping some. The sample lists tens of thousands of clones, around 93% seen once, with 25% to 30% in the top ten. This TCR derives from an adult who received the AZD1222 COVID-19 vaccine. This chain joins TRBV30 and TRBJ1-1; D remains unclear. Here the sequenced sample was peripheral blood, taken 28 days after the second AZD1222 dose. The CDR3 bases are TGTGCCTGGAGCCTCGGACCTGAAGCTTTCTTT. This gives the protein CAWSLGPEAFF.